The clone carrying this T cell receptor (beta chain) has a handful of counts. As yet, its antigen is unknown. The V gene lost 0 bases and the J gene lost 4 bases, with 22 bases spanning the gap. The germline V gene has CDR1 DFQATT and CDR2 SNEGSKA (reference sequence). CDR3 length: 18 amino acids. The data were obtained in a study of blood T cells in healthy people across ages. The second PCR ran roughly 6 to 12 cycles with a sample-barcoded 5' primer and J-beta primers. MiXCR was run by TCRdb on the 5' RACE reads, yielding one entry per CDR3 protein. The sample lists 550,000 to 750,000 distinct CDR3 sequences, 20% to 25% seen once, with 3.6% in the top ten. General observations from the study: Strongly correlated with naive T cell percentage was TCR beta diversity. Higher diversity, along with more naive CD4+ cells, distinguished long-lived donors from aged donors. Researchers judged that diversity estimates from one million T cells fell short of true values.

Every donor provided 9.5 to 10 milliliters of peripheral blood. The TCR originated in a man between 65 and 85 years old in good health. Material: blood. V and J are TRBV20-1 and TRBJ2-1; a weak D match, TRBD2 (6 bases). This CDR3 reads CSARDNVGASEGYNEQFF. The CDR3 DNA sequence: TGCAGTGCTAGAGATAATGTTGGGGCTAGCGAGGGGTACAATGAGCAGTTCTTC.